This T cell receptor beta chain was captured in a study of T cell responses to AZD1222 COVID-19 vaccine. Profiling relied on immunoSEQ multiplex PCR, and the TCRdb table lists in-frame clones only, not all of them. This sample has 110,000 to 150,000 clones, with 80% to 90% found just once. Deletions cut 1 base from V and 7 bases from J, with 7 bases between. The CDR3 totals 13 residues. The receptor's source is an adult in good health. The material was peripheral blood, obtained on day 0 of AZD1222 vaccination. V and J are TRBV12-3 or TRBV12-4 and TRBJ1-4; D unresolved. The CDR3 region has the DNA TGTGCCAGCAGTTTAGTTCGATCTGAAAAACTGTTTTTT. Translating gives CASSLVRSEKLFF.